This is a list of T cell receptor beta chains from one sample in a study of cytomegalovirus exposure and HLA in healthy donors. Only in-frame clones appear in the TCRdb table, and some are missing; sequencing was by immunoSEQ multiplex PCR. The table shows approximately 150,000 clones, with more than 65% occurring only once. The sequencing input was PBMCs. Receptors were obtained from a man aged 25-45 years in good health and CMV-seropositive. Each CDR3 is given with its conserved first and last residue. A D gene is named only where the DNA matches it firmly. Size is stated for part of the rows, as once, few or many counts, or as a class when the clone is expanded.

d_call	j_call	clone_size	v_call	cdr3_aa	cdr3_nt
.	TRBJ2-3	.	TRBV6-5	CASRTGTDTQYF	TGTGCCAGCAGGACAGGTACAGATACGCAGTATTTT
.	TRBJ2-7	once	TRBV29-1	CSGGHLTGEQYF	TGCAGTGGGGGCCACCTGACCGGCGAGCAGTACTTC
.	TRBJ1-5	few	TRBV21-1	CASSSYSSQPQHF	TGTGCCAGCAGCTCCTACTCGAGTCAGCCCCAGCATTTT
.	TRBJ1-4	.	TRBV28	CASRGQSTNEKLFF	TGTGCCAGCCGAGGACAGTCAACTAATGAAAAACTGTTTTTT
TRBD2	TRBJ2-5	few	TRBV6-5	CASSFSGNQETQYF	TGTGCCAGCAGTTTTAGCGGGAACCAAGAGACCCAGTACTTC
.	TRBJ2-2	once	TRBV7-6	CASTTPAENTGELFF	TGTGCCAGCACCACACCGGCGGAAAACACCGGGGAGCTGTTTTTT
.	TRBJ1-4	.	TRBV15	CATSRDGGVPEKLFF	TGTGCCACCAGCAGAGACGGGGGGGTGCCAGAAAAACTGTTTTTT
TRBD1	TRBJ2-7	.	TRBV6-5	CASRVDRQIPYEQYF	TGTGCCAGCCGAGTGGACAGGCAAATACCCTACGAGCAGTACTTC
.	TRBJ2-2	few	TRBV30	CAWSPTGELFF	TGTGCCTGGAGTCCGACCGGGGAGCTGTTTTTT
.	TRBJ2-3	.	TRBV19	CASSTPIFRANSGGTDTQYF	TGTGCCAGTAGTACCCCGATATTCCGGGCCAATTCAGGGGGCACAGATACGCAGTATTTT
TRBD2	TRBJ2-7	once	TRBV27	CASSPLGSTSGKIYEQYF	TGTGCCAGCAGTCCCCTGGGGTCGACTAGCGGGAAAATCTACGAGCAGTACTTC
.	TRBJ1-2	.	TRBV28	CASSTLRGPSANYGYTF	TGTGCCAGCAGTACTCTCAGGGGACCTTCAGCTAACTATGGCTACACCTTC
TRBD1	TRBJ2-6	.	TRBV4-3	CASSPRTGLSGANVLTF	TGCGCCAGCAGCCCCCGGACAGGGTTATCTGGGGCCAACGTCCTGACTTTC
.	TRBJ2-7	.	TRBV7-9	CASSSTSGLTYEQYF	TGTGCCAGCAGCTCCACCTCCGGACTAACCTACGAGCAGTACTTC
.	TRBJ1-5	.	TRBV15	CATSRDNSRSNQPQHF	TGTGCCACCAGCAGAGATAATAGCCGAAGCAATCAGCCCCAGCATTTT
TRBD1	TRBJ2-1	.	TRBV27	CASSSYDRAYNEQFF	TGTGCCAGCAGTTCCTACGACAGGGCCTACAATGAGCAGTTCTTC
TRBD1	TRBJ1-4	few	TRBV5-4	CASSQEGQGNEKLFF	TGCGCCAGCAGCCAAGAGGGACAGGGTAATGAAAAACTGTTTTTT
.	TRBJ2-7	.	TRBV19	CASSIALGLYEQYF	TGTGCCAGTAGTATTGCGCTGGGCCTTTACGAGCAGTACTTC
.	TRBJ2-1	.	TRBV2	CASSDGQGFGQRTFF	TGTGCCAGCAGTGATGGTCAGGGTTTTGGGCAACGGACGTTCTTC
.	TRBJ1-1	.	TRBV27	CASSSRHRGSTEAFF	TGTGCCAGCAGTTCGCGCCATCGTGGGAGCACTGAAGCTTTCTTT
.	TRBJ1-2	.	TRBV5-6	CASSFPGQDYGYTF	TGTGCCAGCAGCTTTCCCGGACAAGACTATGGCTACACCTTC
.	TRBJ1-2	once	TRBV5-5	CASTRGFNYGYTF	TGTGCCAGCACCCGCGGCTTTAACTATGGCTACACCTTC
.	TRBJ1-5	few	TRBV7-9	CASSLAQTNQPQHF	TGTGCCAGCAGCTTAGCGCAGACTAATCAGCCCCAGCATTTT
TRBD1	TRBJ2-5	few	TRBV5-1	CASSWDRISPLAVQETQYF	TGCGCCAGCAGCTGGGACAGGATTTCTCCTCTGGCCGTCCAAGAGACCCAGTACTTC
.	TRBJ1-6	.	TRBV30	CAWSIDIYSPLHF	TGTGCCTGGAGCATCGACATTTATTCACCCCTCCACTTT
TRBD1	TRBJ2-7	.	TRBV6-5	CASSYSTGQQIYEQYF	TGTGCCAGCAGTTACTCGACGGGACAGCAGATTTACGAGCAGTACTTC
.	TRBJ1-1	.	TRBV7-2	CASSLERWDTEAFF	TGTGCCAGCAGCTTAGAGAGGTGGGACACTGAAGCTTTCTTT
TRBD1	TRBJ2-7	.	TRBV7-2	CASSPRQGGPYEQYF	TGTGCCAGCAGCCCCCGACAGGGTGGTCCATACGAGCAGTACTTC
TRBD1	TRBJ1-2	.	TRBV5-1	CASSTTGGSGYGYTF	TGCGCCAGCAGTACAACAGGGGGTTCAGGCTATGGCTACACCTTC
.	TRBJ1-5	.	TRBV4-3	CASSQDGGARQPQHF	TGCGCCAGCAGCCAAGATGGGGGGGCCAGGCAGCCCCAGCATTTT
TRBD2	TRBJ2-1	.	TRBV28	CASSYAELAGGGEQFF	TGTGCCAGCAGTTACGCGGAGCTAGCGGGAGGTGGAGAGCAGTTCTTC
TRBD1	TRBJ1-2	.	TRBV4-1	CASSQGVAGGNYGYTF	TGCGCCAGCAGCCAAGGAGTGGCAGGGGGTAACTATGGCTACACCTTC
.	TRBJ1-5	.	TRBV19	CASTSDRNQPQHF	TGTGCCAGTACCTCAGACAGGAATCAGCCCCAGCATTTT
.	TRBJ2-2	once	TRBV2	CASSEGAGRTGELFF	TGTGCCAGCAGTGAAGGGGCAGGAAGAACTGGGGAGCTGTTTTTT
.	TRBJ2-2	.	TRBV28	CATPLGHSNTGELFF	TGTGCCACCCCCCTTGGACACTCGAACACCGGGGAGCTGTTTTTT
TRBD2	TRBJ2-7	.	TRBV11-2	CASSLGGSEQYF	TGTGCCAGCAGCTTAGGCGGGAGCGAGCAGTACTTC
.	TRBJ2-5	.	TRBV5-1	CASSLGSSAPKGETQYF	TGCGCCAGCAGCTTGGGGTCTAGCGCGCCGAAGGGGGAGACCCAGTACTTC
.	TRBJ1-2	.	TRBV6-1	CASSETGTHFYTF	TGTGCCAGCAGTGAAACCGGGACACATTTCTACACCTTC
.	TRBJ2-1	.	TRBV19	CASNPGGPYNEQFF	TGTGCCAGTAACCCCGGGGGGCCCTACAATGAGCAGTTCTTC
TRBD1	TRBJ2-2	.	TRBV2	CASRPAWTGGGTGELFF	TGTGCCAGCAGGCCAGCCTGGACAGGGGGAGGCACCGGGGAGCTGTTTTTT
.	TRBJ2-5	.	TRBV19	CASSPGRRGAGQETQYF	TGTGCCAGTAGCCCTGGTCGGCGCGGGGCAGGCCAAGAGACCCAGTACTTC
TRBD2	TRBJ2-1	.	TRBV10-1	CASSPQRGGNEQFF	TGCGCCAGCAGTCCCCAGCGGGGGGGCAATGAGCAGTTCTTC
TRBD2	TRBJ2-3	few	TRBV28	CASSRRGLTTDTQYF	TGTGCCAGCAGCCGCCGGGGACTAACCACAGATACGCAGTATTTT
.	TRBJ2-7	.	TRBV30	CAWSEGGAQEQYF	TGTGCCTGGAGCGAGGGGGGGGCACAGGAGCAGTACTTC
TRBD2	TRBJ2-5	.	TRBV7-7	CASSLSGGIQETQYF	TGTGCCAGCAGCTTAAGCGGGGGGATCCAAGAGACCCAGTACTTC